The present T cell receptor (beta chain) was sequenced within a study of CD8 T cells in ankylosing spondylitis. Study conclusions and caveats: Disease-associated clonotypes exhibited CD8+ identity and were relatively infrequent in peripheral blood.

On this clonotype: Its antigen is as yet unknown.

MiXCR, run by TCRdb on the 5' RACE reads, gives a single entry per CDR3 protein. The sample contains roughly 130,000 distinct CDR3 sequences, roughly 15% of which appear only once. Germline loops: CDR1 SQVTM, CDR2 ANQGSEA. V gave up 4 bases and J gave up 7 bases; unmatched junction bases: 6. The CDR3 has 13 amino acids. Material: blood, either unsorted or a sorted T cell fraction (not recorded which). The chain couples TRBV29-1 to TRBJ2-5; 10 nucleotides line up with TRBD2. This clonotype was sampled from a female donor with ankylosing spondylitis or in good health (not recorded which). The DNA for the CDR3 is TGCAGCGTTGTTCTAGCGGGAGTTTTGACCCAGTACTTC. This translates into CSVVLAGVLTQYF.